This T cell receptor beta chain came from a study of Graves' ophthalmopathy and Graves' hyperthyroidism. This clonotype was observed at least ten times. The V end lost 5 bases, the J end lost 1 base, and 8 bases lay between the germline ends. The length of the CDR3 is 13 residues. CDR1 and CDR2 (germline): SEHNR, FQNEAQ (reference sequence). Investigators amplified TCR beta CDR3 regions from RNA transcripts. An opening RT-PCR round employed HTBI primers and preceded a second-round multiplex PCR. TCRdb reprocessed the multiplex PCR reads via MiXCR and lists one record per CDR3 protein. Of tens of thousands of distinct CDR3 sequences in the sample, approximately 52% are singletons; the top ten hold roughly 4.7%.

The material sequenced was peripheral blood. J is TRBJ1-1 and V is TRBV7-9; no firm D call. This clonotype was obtained from an adult woman with Graves' ophthalmopathy. The DNA of the CDR3 is TGTGCCAGCAGCGCAGGAGCGAACACTGAAGCTTTCTTT. Its translation is CASSAGANTEAFF.